These 24 T cell receptor beta chains came from one sample sequenced in a study of blood T cell repertoires in COVID-19. Assay used: immunoSEQ multiplex PCR; TCRdb lists only in-frame clones, some missing. This table holds about 73,000 clones, about four fifths found once. The sequenced sample was peripheral blood. These receptors were taken from a woman aged 60-70 years with acute or convalescent COVID-19.

J is TRBJ2-3 and V is TRBV24-1, with 12 bases fitting TRBD2. Per the germline V gene, CDR1 is KGHDR and CDR2 is SFDVKD. V shed 4 bases and J 0 bases; nucleotides not matched to a gene: 22. The CDR3 has 23 amino acids. CDR3 sequence reads: CATSDPPGDPGTSGPGSTDTQYF. In DNA, the CDR3 is TGTGCCACCAGTGACCCTCCGGGGGACCCAGGGACTAGCGGGCCGGGAAGCACAGATACGCAGTATTTT.

A word on this clone: The junction and the germline gene differ at one end; a read error may be behind it. V is TRBV6-5 and J is TRBJ2-7, with TRBD1 as a possible D gene (5 bases). Germline values: CDR1 MNHEY, CDR2 SVGAGI. The CDR3 contains 14 residues. The CDR3 sequence is CSSRETQAPYEQYF. CDR3 in DNA: TGTTCCAGTCGCGAGACACAGGCCCCCTACGAGCAGTACTTC.

The chain recombines TRBV29-1 with TRBJ1-3; 10 nucleotides line up with TRBD1. With 6 bases clipped from V and 4 bases from J, the junction kept 3 bases outside the gene matches. The germline gives CDR1 SQVTM, CDR2 ANQGSEA. CDR3 size: 13 residues. The DNA for the CDR3 is TGCAGCGTGCGGGACAGGGGAGGAAACACCATATATTTT. Residues: CSVRDRGGNTIYF.

This clone has more than one count but fewer than ten. This sequence joins TRBV29-1 and TRBJ1-2, with 9 bases identical to TRBD1. V was pared by 3 bases and J by 3 bases, with 5 bases of the junction left unmatched. This CDR3 is built from 14 residues. Germline loops: CDR1 SQVTM, CDR2 ANQGSEA. The CDR3 here is CSVDGGQGHYGYTF. The DNA for the CDR3 is TGCAGCGTTGATGGGGGACAGGGTCACTATGGCTACACCTTC.

This chain links TRBV7-2 with TRBJ2-7; D may be TRBD2 (7 bases). The germline gives CDR1 SGHTA, CDR2 FQGNSA. The CDR3 contains 15 residues. With 3 bases removed from V and 2 bases from J, the gap between germline ends came to 14 bases. This CDR3 reads CASSFQSGDTYEQYF. The CDR3 DNA sequence: TGTGCCAGCAGCTTTCAAAGCGGGGACACCTACGAGCAGTACTTC.

The chain carries TRBV27 and TRBJ1-4; D is uncertain. Trimming cost V 4 bases and J 7 bases, with 25 bases left between them. The germline gives CDR1 MNHEY, CDR2 SMNVEV (reference sequence). This CDR3 region has 18 residues. Written as DNA, the CDR3 is TGTGCCAGCAGTTCATCGCGGCTAGATCGGTCGACGGTTGAAAAACTGTTTTTT. Amino acid sequence: CASSSSRLDRSTVEKLFF.

J is TRBJ2-1 and V is TRBV3-1 (or the pseudogene TRBV3-2); D is undetermined. The CDR3 totals 14 residues. CDR1 is LGHDT, CDR2 YNNKEL, per germline (reference sequence). The V end was cut by 0 bases, the J end by 3 bases, with 6 bases between. CDR3 sequence reads: CASSQDSVYNEQFF. The CDR3 DNA sequence: TGTGCCAGCAGCCAAGATTCCGTCTACAATGAGCAGTTCTTC.

V gene TRBV9 combines with J gene TRBJ1-4; D call uncertain. The germline gives CDR1 SGDLS, CDR2 YYNGEE. V was clipped by 1 base and J by 4 bases, with 11 bases between them. The CDR3 covers 15 residues. The CDR3 spells CASSVMEGGNEKLFF. As DNA, the CDR3 is TGTGCCAGCAGCGTAATGGAGGGAGGTAATGAAAAACTGTTTTTT.

This clone was detected a few times. The chain is built from TRBV28 and TRBJ2-6; D is possibly TRBD1 (6 bases). From germline, CDR1 is MDHEN and CDR2 SYDVKM. V was cut by 5 bases and J by 0 bases, with 14 bases left in between. CDR3 length: 17 residues. The CDR3 here is CASSVQGYLSGANVLTF. CDR3 sequence (DNA): TGTGCCAGCAGTGTACAGGGATACCTCTCTGGGGCCAACGTCCTGACTTTC. The complete variable domain, with remaining parts taken from reference TRBV28 and TRBJ2-6, reads DVKVTQSSRYLVKRTGEKVFLECVQDMDHENMFWYRQDPGLGLRLIYFSYDVKMKEKGDIPEGYSVSREKKERFSLILESASTNQTSMYLCASSVQGYLSGANVLTFGAGSRLTVL.

The chain couples TRBV5-6 to TRBJ2-5, with TRBD2 identical over 13 bases. The CDR3 contains 18 residues. Per germline, CDR1 SGHDT and CDR2 YYEEEE. Trimming removed 4 bases from V and 1 base from J; junction bases left unmatched: 10. DNA of the CDR3: TGTGCCAGCAGCCCCAAAGTGGGACTAGCGGGACTCCAAGAGACCCAGTACTTC. It is translated as CASSPKVGLAGLQETQYF.

The genes are TRBV9 and TRBJ2-5; no clear D gene. Germline V gene lookup returns CDR1 SGDLS and CDR2 YYNGEE. The CDR3 runs to 14 residues. The V and J ends lost 0 bases and 2 bases respectively, with 8 bases between them. DNA for the CDR3: TGTGCCAGCAGCGTAGCTGCGACACAAGAGACCCAGTACTTC. As protein: CASSVAATQETQYF.

This clone was detected a few times. The chain is built from TRBV2 and TRBJ1-5; no firm D call. The ends were cut back, 6 bases at V and 0 bases at J, with 12 bases in the middle. The germline V gene encodes CDR1 SNHLY and CDR2 FYNNEI. The CDR3 is 15 amino acids. The CDR3 region has the DNA TGTGCCAGCAGGCTACAGTTATCTAGCAATCAGCCCCAGCATTTT. This sequence encodes CASRLQLSSNQPQHF.

V usage is TRBV12-3 or TRBV12-4 and J usage is TRBJ2-7; possible D gene TRBD2, 7 bases. V lost 6 bases, J lost 8 bases, and 14 bases lay in between. The CDR3 sequence is 12 residues long. For the CDR3, the DNA is TGTGCCAGCAGCCCTCCGGGGGGCCAGCAGTACTTC. It encodes CASSPPGGQQYF.

The rearrangement uses TRBV30 and TRBJ2-1; D gene unclear. Germline CDR1 and CDR2: GTSNPN and SVGIG (reference sequence). The CDR3 contains 12 residues. Trimming left V 3 bases short and J 5 bases short, with 8 bases between. CDR3: CAWRPQNNEQFF. The CDR3 coding sequence is TGTGCCTGGAGGCCTCAGAACAATGAGCAGTTCTTC.

V and J are TRBV9 and TRBJ2-2; no clear D. Germline V gene lookup returns CDR1 SGDLS and CDR2 YYNGEE. The V and J ends lost 4 bases and 1 base respectively, with 14 bases between them. CDR3 length: 16 residues. The CDR3 DNA reads TGTGCCAGCAGCCCCTTCGGGTCAGAGAACACCGGGGAGCTGTTTTTT. It yields the protein CASSPFGSENTGELFF.

The V and J genes are TRBV29-1 and TRBJ1-1; D unresolved. CDR1 is SQVTM, CDR2 ANQGSEA, per germline. The CDR3 is 13 residues long. The germline V and J ends were trimmed by 0 bases and 10 bases, with 15 bases remaining between them. CDR3 protein: CSVEDLAHRGAFF. The CDR3, as DNA: TGCAGCGTTGAAGATCTAGCCCATCGGGGAGCTTTCTTT.

The sample holds a few counts of this clone. The CDR3 bases are TGCGCCAGCAGCCAAGATCCGGCAGGAACAGGCTACACCTTC. Translated, it gives CASSQDPAGTGYTF. The genes are TRBV4-1 and TRBJ1-2; D is unresolved. The ends were cut back, 0 bases at V and 8 bases at J, with 13 bases in the middle. This CDR3 is built from 14 residues. Germline V lookup: CDR1 MGHRA, CDR2 YSYEKL.

The J gene is TRBJ1-5, the V gene TRBV18; 7 nucleotides line up with TRBD1. CDR1 and CDR2 (germline): KGHSH, LQKENI. V lost 5 bases to trimming and J lost 2 bases; unmatched junction nucleotides: 3. The CDR3 loop spans 14 amino acids. This chain's CDR3 is CASSKGARNQPQHF. The CDR3 DNA sequence: TGTGCCAGCTCAAAGGGGGCGCGCAATCAGCCCCAGCATTTT.

This chain joins TRBV27 and TRBJ2-3; tentative D call: TRBD2 (5 bases). Germline V gene data show CDR1 as MNHEY and CDR2 as SMNVEV (reference sequence). Trimming shortened V by 0 bases and J by 3 bases, and 7 bases separated the two germline ends. The CDR3 consists of 14 residues. In DNA, the CDR3 is TGTGCCAGCAGTTTATCGAGGAGGACAGATACGCAGTATTTT. It specifies CASSLSRRTDTQYF.

The chain links TRBV5-6 to TRBJ1-3, with D unclear. Between the trimmed V and J ends, which lost 4 bases and 4 bases, there was a span of 15 bases. This CDR3 has 15 residues. Germline V gene lookup returns CDR1 SGHDT and CDR2 YYEEEE. CDR3 region: CASSLPGQIGNTIYF. In nucleotides, the CDR3 is TGTGCCAGCAGCCTACCTGGGCAGATAGGAAACACCATATATTTT.

This clone occurred a few times. V gene TRBV2 combines with J gene TRBJ1-3; D may be TRBD1 (6 bases). V was pared by 3 bases and J by 0 bases, with 9 bases between. The CDR3 spans 15 residues. CDR1 is SNHLY and CDR2 is FYNNEI in the germline V gene. The CDR3 region has the DNA TGTGCCAGCAGTGACGACAGGACCTCTGGAAACACCATATATTTT. It codes for CASSDDRTSGNTIYF.

The chain carries TRBV6-5 and TRBJ2-7, with 13 bases fitting TRBD2. The V and J ends lost 4 bases and 2 bases, in that order; junction bases with no gene match: 5. This CDR3 comprises 16 residues. Looked up from germline, CDR1 is MNHEY and CDR2 is SVGAGI. The CDR3 sequence: CASSSSTSGRPYEQYF. Written as DNA, the CDR3 is TGTGCCAGCAGTTCCTCGACTAGCGGGAGGCCCTACGAGCAGTACTTC.

The chain couples TRBV30 to TRBJ1-1, with TRBD1 as a possible D gene (6 bases). The CDR3 is 15 residues long. CDR1 is GTSNPN and CDR2 is SVGIG in the germline V gene (reference sequence). Trimming cost V 0 bases and J 1 base, with 12 bases left between them. CDR3 loop: CAWSVGHRANTEAFF. For the CDR3, the DNA is TGTGCCTGGAGTGTTGGCCACAGGGCGAACACTGAAGCTTTCTTT.

This clone was seen only a few times. The rearrangement links TRBV12-3 or TRBV12-4 to TRBJ2-7, with D possibly matching TRBD1 (6 bases). The CDR3 spans 13 residues. Trimming took 6 bases from V and 6 from J, leaving 15 bases between them. The CDR3 nucleotides are TGTGCCAGCAGCCCAAAGACAGGTAGCGAGCAGTACTTC. Protein: CASSPKTGSEQYF.